This T cell receptor beta chain was observed in a study of T cell responses to AZD1222 COVID-19 vaccine. Germline loops: CDR1 LNHNV, CDR2 YYDKDF (reference sequence). CDR3 length: 15 residues. Between the trimmed V and J ends, which lost 0 bases and 1 base, there was a span of 6 bases. Method: immunoSEQ multiplex PCR; TCRdb's copy keeps in-frame clones and lacks some. The profile shows about 150,000 clones, approximately 90% of them singletons. The source was peripheral blood, collected on day 0 of AZD1222 vaccination. This TCR derives from an adult in good health. The V call is TRBV15, the J call TRBJ2-2; D is perhaps TRBD2 (6 bases). CDR3 sequence: CATSREGGNTGELFF. The DNA of the CDR3 is TGTGCCACCAGCAGAGAGGGGGGGAACACCGGGGAGCTGTTTTTT. Using reference TRBV15 and TRBJ2-2 for the parts outside the CDR3, the full variable domain is DAMVIQNPRYQVTQFGKPVTLSCSQTLNHNVMYWYQQKSSQAPKLLFHYYDKDFNNEADTPDNFQSRRPNTSFCFLDIRSPGLGDTAMYLCATSREGGNTGELFFGEGSRLTVL.